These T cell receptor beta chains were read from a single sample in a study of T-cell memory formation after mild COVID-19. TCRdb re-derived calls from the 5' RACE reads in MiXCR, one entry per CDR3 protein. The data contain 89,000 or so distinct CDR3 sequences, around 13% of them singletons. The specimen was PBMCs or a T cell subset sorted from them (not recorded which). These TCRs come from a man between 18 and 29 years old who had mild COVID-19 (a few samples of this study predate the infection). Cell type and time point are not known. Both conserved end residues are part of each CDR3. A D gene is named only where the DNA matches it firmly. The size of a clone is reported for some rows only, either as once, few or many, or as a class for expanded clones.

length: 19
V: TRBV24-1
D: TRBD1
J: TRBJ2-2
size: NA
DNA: TGTGCCACCAGTGATTTTCAAGGGACAGGGTATAGGTACACCGGGGAGCTGTTTTTT
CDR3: CATSDFQGTGYRYTGELFF

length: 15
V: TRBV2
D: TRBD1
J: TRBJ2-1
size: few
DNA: TGTGCCAGCAGGGGACAGGGGGTTTCCTACAATGAGCAGTTCTTC
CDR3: CASRGQGVSYNEQFF

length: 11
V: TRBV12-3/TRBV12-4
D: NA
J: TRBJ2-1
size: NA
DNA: TGTGCCAGCAGTTGGAATGTTGAGCAGTTCTTC
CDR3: CASSWNVEQFF

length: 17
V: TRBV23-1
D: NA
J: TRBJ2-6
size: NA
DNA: TGCGCCAGCAGCCGACAGACTGAATCCACTGGGGCCAACGTCCTGACTTTC
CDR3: CASSRQTESTGANVLTF

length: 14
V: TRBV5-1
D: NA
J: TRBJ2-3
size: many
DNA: TGCGCCAGCAGCTACTCGTCAGGGAAAGATACGCAGTATTTT
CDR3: CASSYSSGKDTQYF

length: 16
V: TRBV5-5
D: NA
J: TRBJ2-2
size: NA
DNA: TGTGCCAGCAGCTTGGTTCGCAGGGAGCACACCGGGGAGCTGTTTTTT
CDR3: CASSLVRREHTGELFF

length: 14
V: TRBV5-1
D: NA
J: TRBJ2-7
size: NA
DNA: TGCGCCAGCAGCCTCCGACCAGGGGCCCGGGAGCAGTACTTC
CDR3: CASSLRPGAREQYF

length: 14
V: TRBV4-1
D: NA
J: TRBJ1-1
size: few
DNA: TGCGCCAGCAGCCAAGGTAAGGGGAGGGCTGAAGCTTTCTTT
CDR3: CASSQGKGRAEAFF

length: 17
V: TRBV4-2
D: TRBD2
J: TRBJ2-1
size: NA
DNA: TGTGCCAGCAGCTCCCGGGGGGGCCCGCCCTCCTACAATGAGCAGTTCTTC
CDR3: CASSSRGGPPSYNEQFF

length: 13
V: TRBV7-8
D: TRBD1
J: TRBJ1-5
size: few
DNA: TGTGCCAGCAGCTGGACAGGCTGGGAGCCCCAGCATTTT
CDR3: CASSWTGWEPQHF

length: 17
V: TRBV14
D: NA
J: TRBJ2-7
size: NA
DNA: TGTGCCAGCAGCCCTCATACCGGGACCGCGAGCTCCTACGAGCAGTACTTC
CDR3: CASSPHTGTASSYEQYF

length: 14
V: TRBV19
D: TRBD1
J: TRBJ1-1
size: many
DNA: TGTGCCAGTAGTCTCGGGACAGTGAACACTGAAGCTTTCTTT
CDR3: CASSLGTVNTEAFF

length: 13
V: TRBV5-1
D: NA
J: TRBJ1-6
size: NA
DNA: TGCGCCAGCATGCTGGGGGGGAATTCACCCCTCCACTTT
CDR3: CASMLGGNSPLHF

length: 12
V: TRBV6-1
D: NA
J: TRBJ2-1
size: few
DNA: TGTGCCAGCAGTGGTTCACAGCGTGAGCAGTTCTTC
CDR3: CASSGSQREQFF